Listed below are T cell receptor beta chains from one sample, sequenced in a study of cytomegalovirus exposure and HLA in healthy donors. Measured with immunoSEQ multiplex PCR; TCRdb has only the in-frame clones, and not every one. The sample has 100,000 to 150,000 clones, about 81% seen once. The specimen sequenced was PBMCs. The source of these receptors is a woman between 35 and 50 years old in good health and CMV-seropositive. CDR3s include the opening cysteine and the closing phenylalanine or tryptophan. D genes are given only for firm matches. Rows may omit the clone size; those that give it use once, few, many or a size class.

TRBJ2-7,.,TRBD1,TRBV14,CASRRTGDLYEQYF,TGTGCCAGCAGACGGACAGGGGACCTATACGAGCAGTACTTC
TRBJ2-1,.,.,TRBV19,CASSITVEGGNEQFF,TGTGCCAGTAGTATAACAGTGGAGGGTGGAAATGAGCAGTTCTTC
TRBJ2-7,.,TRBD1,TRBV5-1,CASSLGQGAIYEQYF,TGCGCCAGCAGCTTGGGACAGGGGGCGATCTACGAGCAGTACTTC
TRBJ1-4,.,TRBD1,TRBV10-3,CAISASGTGSTNEKLFF,TGTGCCATCAGCGCGTCCGGGACAGGTTCAACTAATGAAAAACTGTTTTTT
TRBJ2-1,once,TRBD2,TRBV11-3,CASSLVLAGHNEQFF,TGTGCCAGCAGCTTAGTCCTAGCGGGGCACAATGAGCAGTTCTTC
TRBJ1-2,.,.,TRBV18,CASSPPRGIMDGYTF,TGTGCCAGCTCACCACCGAGGGGGATAATGGATGGCTACACCTTC
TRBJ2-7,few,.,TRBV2,CASRPRLGYEQYF,TGTGCCAGCAGACCCAGACTAGGCTACGAGCAGTACTTC
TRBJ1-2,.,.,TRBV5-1,CASSSDSAQGYGYTF,TGCGCCAGCAGCTCGGACTCCGCTCAGGGGTATGGCTACACCTTC
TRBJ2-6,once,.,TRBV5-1,CASTWGEGANVLTF,TGCGCCAGTACTTGGGGGGAAGGGGCCAACGTCCTGACTTTC
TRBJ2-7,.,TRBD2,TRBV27,CASSLSSPVGRALFF,TGTGCCAGCAGTTTATCATCCCCCGTTGGGAGGGCTTTGTTCTTC
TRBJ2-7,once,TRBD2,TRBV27,CASSSRSAGRAYEQYF,TGTGCCAGCAGTTCCCGATCGGCAGGGAGGGCCTACGAGCAGTACTTC
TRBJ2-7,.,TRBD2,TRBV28,CAIDASGYEQYF,TGTGCCATTGACGCTAGCGGCTACGAGCAGTACTTC
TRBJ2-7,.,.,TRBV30,CAWSVQQGPYEQYF,TGTGCCTGGAGTGTACAGCAGGGTCCCTACGAGCAGTACTTC
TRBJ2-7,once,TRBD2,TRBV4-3,CASSHRGTSYEQYF,TGCGCCAGCAGCCACCGGGGGACTAGCTACGAGCAGTACTTC
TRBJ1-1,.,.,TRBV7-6,CASSLGQGTEAFF,TGTGCCAGCAGCTTAGGTCAGGGCACTGAAGCTTTCTTT
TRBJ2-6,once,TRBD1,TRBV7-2,CASSQDRDSPFQGANVLTF,TGTGCCAGCAGCCAAGACAGGGACAGCCCCTTCCAGGGGGCCAACGTCCTGACTTTC
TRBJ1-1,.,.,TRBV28,CASSFGDLNTEAFF,TGTGCCAGCAGTTTCGGAGATTTGAACACTGAAGCTTTCTTT
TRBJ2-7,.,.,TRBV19,CASSMGTYEQYF,TGTGCCAGTAGTATGGGCACCTACGAGCAGTACTTC
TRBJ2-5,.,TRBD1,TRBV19,CASSNDRGQATQYF,TGTGCCAGTAGTAACGACAGGGGGCAGGCGACCCAGTACTTC
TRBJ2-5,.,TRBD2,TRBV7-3,CASSLEGAGGETQYF,TGTGCCAGCAGCTTAGAAGGAGCGGGAGGAGAGACCCAGTACTTC
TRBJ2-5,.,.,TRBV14,CASSQDLSFQETQYF,TGTGCCAGCAGCCAAGATCTGAGCTTCCAAGAGACCCAGTACTTC
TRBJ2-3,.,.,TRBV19,CASSTDTYTGEGTDTQYF,TGTGCCAGTAGTACCGATACTTACACAGGGGAGGGCACAGATACGCAGTATTTT
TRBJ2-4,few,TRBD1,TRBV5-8,CASSFRETGGAKNIQYF,TGTGCCAGCAGCTTTAGGGAGACAGGGGGAGCCAAAAACATTCAGTACTTC
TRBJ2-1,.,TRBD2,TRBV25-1,CASSEQRGPYNEQFF,TGTGCCAGCAGTGAACAGCGGGGACCCTACAATGAGCAGTTCTTC
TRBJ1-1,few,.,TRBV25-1,CASSDQGSPNTEAFF,TGTGCCAGTAGTGATCAGGGGTCTCCGAACACTGAAGCTTTCTTT
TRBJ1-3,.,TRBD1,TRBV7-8,CASSAGTAGNTIYF,TGTGCCAGCAGCGCCGGGACAGCTGGAAACACCATATATTTT
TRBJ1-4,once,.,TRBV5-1,CASSLRGTNEKLFF,TGCGCCAGCAGCTTGCGGGGGACTAATGAAAAACTGTTTTTT
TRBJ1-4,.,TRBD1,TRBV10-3,CATSGTGLEKLFF,TGTGCCACATCCGGGACAGGGCTTGAAAAACTGTTTTTT
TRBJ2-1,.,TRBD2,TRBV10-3,CAIGGGPYNEQFF,TGTGCCATCGGGGGAGGGCCATACAATGAGCAGTTCTTC
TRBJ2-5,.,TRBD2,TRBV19,CASSMGREPSIKETQYF,TGTGCCAGTAGTATGGGGCGGGAGCCTTCCATTAAAGAGACCCAGTACTTC
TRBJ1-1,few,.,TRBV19,CASSIDPGHMNTEAFF,TGTGCCAGTAGTATAGACCCGGGACACATGAACACTGAAGCTTTCTTT
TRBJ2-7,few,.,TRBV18,CARSEDPAEEGGGGPSPGVEQYF,TGTGCCAGGTCCGAGGACCCAGCCGAGGAAGGAGGAGGGGGCCCGTCGCCAGGGGTCGAGCAGTACTTC
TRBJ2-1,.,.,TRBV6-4,CASSDSGSGNNEQFF,TGTGCCAGCAGTGACTCGGGGTCAGGGAACAATGAGCAGTTCTTC
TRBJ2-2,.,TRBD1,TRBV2,CASKGAANTGELFF,TGTGCCAGCAAGGGGGCCGCGAACACCGGGGAGCTGTTTTTT
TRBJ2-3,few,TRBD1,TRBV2,CASSDARGTGGTDTQYF,TGTGCCAGCAGTGATGCCCGGGGGACAGGGGGCACAGATACGCAGTATTTT
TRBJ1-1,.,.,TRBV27,CASSPSRTRCEAFF,TGTGCCAGCAGTCCGTCGCGGACTCGCTGTGAAGCTTTCTTT
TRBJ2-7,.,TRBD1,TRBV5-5,CASSLAGTATYEQYF,TGTGCCAGCAGCTTGGCGGGGACAGCAACCTACGAGCAGTACTTC
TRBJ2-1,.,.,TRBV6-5,CASSKPGTNEQFF,TGTGCCAGCAGCAAGCCGGGAACCAATGAGCAGTTCTTC
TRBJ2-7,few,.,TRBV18,CASSPLGVEQYF,TGTGCCAGCTCACCTCTCGGAGTAGAGCAGTACTTC
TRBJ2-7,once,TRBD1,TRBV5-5,CASSTRQGAYEQYF,TGTGCCAGCAGCACCCGACAGGGAGCCTACGAGCAGTACTTC
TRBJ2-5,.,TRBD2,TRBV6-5,CASRATGTSKTQYF,TGTGCCAGCAGAGCCACCGGGACTAGCAAGACCCAGTACTTC
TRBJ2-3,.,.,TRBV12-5,CASGFPGWNTQYF,TGTGCTAGTGGTTTCCCAGGGTGGAATACGCAGTATTTT
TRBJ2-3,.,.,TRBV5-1,CASSLVRDTDTQYF,TGCGCCAGCAGCTTGGTTAGAGACACAGATACGCAGTATTTT
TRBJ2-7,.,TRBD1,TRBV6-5,CASRVPTGSEQYF,TGTGCCAGCAGGGTACCGACAGGGAGCGAGCAGTACTTC
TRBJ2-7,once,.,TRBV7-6,CASSLASAFSYEQYF,TGTGCCAGCAGCTTAGCCAGCGCCTTCTCCTACGAGCAGTACTTC
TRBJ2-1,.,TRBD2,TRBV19,CASSNERERDNEQFF,TGTGCCAGTAGTAATGAGCGGGAGCGTGACAATGAGCAGTTCTTC
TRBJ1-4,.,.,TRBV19,CASGGAWPPVDEKLFF,TGTGCCAGTGGGGGGGCTTGGCCACCTGTGGATGAAAAACTGTTTTTT
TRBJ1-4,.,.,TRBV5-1,CASRTTVTNEKLFF,TGCGCCAGCAGAACGACAGTGACTAATGAAAAACTGTTTTTT
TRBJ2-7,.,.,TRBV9,CASSVGSGVNSYEQYF,TGTGCCAGCAGCGTAGGTTCGGGGGTCAATTCCTACGAGCAGTACTTC
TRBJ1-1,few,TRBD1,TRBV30,CASHLQGTTEAFF,TGTGCCTCCCACCTACAGGGGACCACTGAAGCTTTCTTT
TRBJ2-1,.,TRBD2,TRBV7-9,CASSLRSGSGIDNEQFF,TGTGCCAGCAGCTTACGATCTGGGAGCGGGATAGACAATGAGCAGTTCTTC
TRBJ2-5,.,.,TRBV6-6,CASSYSAGSQETQYF,TGTGCCAGCAGTTACTCTGCGGGGTCGCAAGAGACCCAGTACTTC
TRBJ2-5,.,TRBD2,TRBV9,CASSGRTSGTSETQYF,TGTGCCAGCAGCGGACGGACTAGCGGGACTTCTGAGACCCAGTACTTC
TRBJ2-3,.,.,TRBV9,CASSASTDTQYF,TGTGCCAGCAGCGCTAGCACAGATACGCAGTATTTT
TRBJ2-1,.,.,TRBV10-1,CASSESGGPEDEQFF,TGCGCCAGCAGTGAGTCCGGGGGGCCTGAGGATGAGCAGTTCTTC
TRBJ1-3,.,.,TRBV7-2,CASSPGDGGNTIYF,TGTGCCAGCAGTCCAGGGGATGGTGGAAACACCATATATTTT
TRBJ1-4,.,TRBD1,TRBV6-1,CASSGQGGATNEKLFF,TGTGCCAGCAGTGGACAGGGGGGTGCAACTAATGAAAAACTGTTTTTT
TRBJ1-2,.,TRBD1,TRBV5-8,CASSLARRGQGYTF,TGTGCCAGCAGCTTGGCTCGCAGGGGGCAAGGCTACACCTTC
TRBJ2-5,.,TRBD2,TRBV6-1,CASSGAGLGSLETQYF,TGTGCCAGCAGTGGTGCGGGACTAGGGTCCCTGGAGACCCAGTACTTC